This TCR beta chain was retrieved from a study of T cells in Graves' hyperthyroidism and ophthalmopathy. Findings and caveats of the study: The blood repertoire included most of the expanded thyroid clonotypes above 0.001. Using 13 V-J features, a model discriminated ophthalmopathy from stable hyperthyroidism.

Concerning this clonotype: Its antigen is unknown.

TCR beta CDR3 sequences were amplified from RNA transcripts. Carried out on the TCR CDR3, a first-round RT-PCR used the HTBI primer set. TCRdb reprocessed the multiplex PCR reads with MiXCR, giving one entry per CDR3 protein. The profile shows about 360,000 distinct CDR3 sequences, under 15% of them singletons. This sequence was found in a woman aged 18-29 years with Graves' hyperthyroidism. The sequenced sample was blood.

The CDR3 reads CASGDRGLNSPLHF. DNA of the CDR3: TGTGCCAGCGGGGACAGGGGGCTTAATTCACCCCTCCACTTT. V gene TRBV11-2 combines with J gene TRBJ1-6; 12 bases fit TRBD1. Unmatched junction bases numbered 2, after V lost 8 bases and J lost 6 bases. The length of the CDR3 is 14 residues. Per the germline V gene, CDR1 is SGHAT and CDR2 is FQNNGV.